This TCR beta chain was recovered during a study of T cells in women clearing cervical HPV infection. Study observations and caveats: Richness differences could reflect unmeasured T-cell content per sample. Cases carried less TRBV6-7 than controls: 0.11% versus 0.16%. Associations may precede or follow infection; HPV-specific or memory T cells were not isolated.

Comments on this clone: As yet, its antigen is unknown. With the read ending 3 residues before the CDR3 end, the germline J gene is used to fill in that end.

This table comes from immunoSEQ multiplex PCR, and its TCRdb copy is limited to in-frame clones, with some not included. The sample's table shows 20,000 to 25,000 clones. The CDR3 has 16 amino acids. The germline V gene encodes CDR1 SNHLY and CDR2 FYNNEI. This receptor was taken from a woman between 18 and 70 years old with a cervical HPV16 infection that either progressed to CIN3+ or cleared (not recorded which). The rearrangement uses TRBV2 and TRBJ2-2; the match to TRBD1 covers 11 bases. Sequencing was performed on blood buffy coat. The CDR3 sequence: CASSRDRGSLNSPLFF. The CDR3 bases that were read are TGTGCCAGCAGTCGGGACAGGGGGTCTCTGAATTCACCG.